Sequencing of this T cell receptor (beta chain) was carried out in a study of regulatory T cells in long-lasting Graves disease. V was cut by 7 bases and J by 2 bases, with 20 bases left in between. From germline, CDR1 is MNHNS and CDR2 SASEGT. The CDR3 is 16 amino acids. The sample's time point: newly diagnosed GD, antithyroid drugs for less than 3 months. TCR sequences were obtained from RNA taken from PBMCs. CDR3 regions were amplified by Arm-PCR using iRepertoire HTBI primers to build TCR beta libraries. TCRdb redid the calling of the multiplex PCR reads with MiXCR, one entry per CDR3 protein. This sample carries under 450,000 distinct CDR3 sequences, about 17% of them seen once, and the ten largest clones take 20% to 25%. Another study also made use of these data, one on T cells in Graves' hyperthyroidism and ophthalmopathy.

Sample: peripheral blood mononuclear cells (PBMCs), taken at new diagnosis, from a patient treated with antithyroid drugs. J is TRBJ2-5 and V is TRBV6-1; TRBD2 is a possible D gene (7 bases). The receptor's source is a woman aged 18-29 years with Graves disease. As DNA, the CDR3 is TGTGCCAGCATCCCCTCGAGGGGGGGCGGGCAAGAGACCCAGTACTTC. This codes for CASIPSRGGGQETQYF.